This is a list of T cell receptor beta chains from one sample in a study of T cell responses to AZD1222 COVID-19 vaccine. Clones were read by immunoSEQ multiplex PCR, and TCRdb kept only the in-frame ones, dropping some. The sample shows around 120,000 clones, around 87% of them seen only once. The sequencing here drew on peripheral blood, taken 28 days after the second AZD1222 dose. These receptors came from an adult who received the AZD1222 COVID-19 vaccine. CDR3s include the opening cysteine and the closing phenylalanine or tryptophan. The D gene is left open where the match is weak.

d_call,v_call,cdr3_aa
TRBD1,TRBV28,CASSWVTGGKQFF
TRBD1,TRBV30,CAWSPGGEKLFF
.,TRBV7-2,CASSPSANEKLFF
.,TRBV7-9,CASSFTGQETQYF
.,TRBV5-4,CASSLGTPGEKLFF
.,TRBV30,CAWGVGGTGPQHF
.,TRBV5-3,CARSAKTGPAHNTGELFF
.,TRBV5-1,CASGRLGLDNEQFF
.,TRBV18,CASSPPLSPLHF
.,TRBV30,CAWSVLRDRRENYGYTF
.,TRBV4-3,CASSPWTAYEQYF
TRBD1,TRBV27,CASSPWTGDGYTF
.,TRBV18,CASSPGIGETQYF
.,TRBV6-4,CASSRYSYNEQFF
.,TRBV29-1,CSGRQPAQETQYF
TRBD1,TRBV19,CATRQGNSPLHF
.,TRBV30,CAYERNTEAFF
TRBD1,TRBV5-1,CASSLYRGTGGRGEKLFF
TRBD2,TRBV28,CASSLAGGPDTQYF
.,TRBV5-1,CASSLQGPNTEAFF
TRBD1,TRBV3-1/TRBV3-2,CASSVLRQGGEYF
.,TRBV6-5,CASSQGLGNTIYF
TRBD2,TRBV5-1,CASSTTSGAYEQYF
TRBD1,TRBV5-1,CASSAHTGGGLNTEAFF
.,TRBV11-2,CASSQRRGRVGNTIYF
.,TRBV5-1,CASSSQEGRVTQYF
.,TRBV9,CASSANQGNYGYTF
TRBD1,TRBV5-5,CASSLIVPRDRGNYGYTF
.,TRBV19,CASSSNPAAYEQYF
.,TRBV6-5,CASSMDKGRQYF
.,TRBV12-3/TRBV12-4,CASSLATNTEAFF
.,TRBV5-1,CASSLTANQPQHF
.,TRBV5-5,CASRRSEVNTEAFF
.,TRBV12-3/TRBV12-4,CASGRFQETQYF
.,TRBV19,CASSIGQRVNTEAFF